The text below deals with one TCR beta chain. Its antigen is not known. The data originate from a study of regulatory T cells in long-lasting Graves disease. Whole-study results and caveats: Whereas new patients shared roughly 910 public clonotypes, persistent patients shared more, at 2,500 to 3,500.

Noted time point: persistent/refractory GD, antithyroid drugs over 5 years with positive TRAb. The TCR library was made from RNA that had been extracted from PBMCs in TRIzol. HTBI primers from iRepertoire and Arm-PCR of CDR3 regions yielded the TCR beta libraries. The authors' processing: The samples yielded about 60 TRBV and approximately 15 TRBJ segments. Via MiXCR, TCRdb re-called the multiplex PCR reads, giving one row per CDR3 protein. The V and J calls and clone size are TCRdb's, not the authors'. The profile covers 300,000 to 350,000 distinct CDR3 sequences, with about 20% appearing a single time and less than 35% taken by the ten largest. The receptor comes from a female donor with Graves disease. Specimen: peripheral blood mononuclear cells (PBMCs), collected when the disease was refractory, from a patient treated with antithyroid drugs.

CDR3 protein: CASSQDYTLYGYTF. As DNA, the CDR3 is TGCGCCAGCAGCCAAGATTACACCCTCTATGGCTACACCTTC. V and J are TRBV4-1 and TRBJ1-2, with D hard to call. CDR1 is MGHRA, CDR2 YSYEKL, per germline. V gave up 0 bases and J gave up 4 bases, with 9 bases separating them. The CDR3 spans 14 residues.